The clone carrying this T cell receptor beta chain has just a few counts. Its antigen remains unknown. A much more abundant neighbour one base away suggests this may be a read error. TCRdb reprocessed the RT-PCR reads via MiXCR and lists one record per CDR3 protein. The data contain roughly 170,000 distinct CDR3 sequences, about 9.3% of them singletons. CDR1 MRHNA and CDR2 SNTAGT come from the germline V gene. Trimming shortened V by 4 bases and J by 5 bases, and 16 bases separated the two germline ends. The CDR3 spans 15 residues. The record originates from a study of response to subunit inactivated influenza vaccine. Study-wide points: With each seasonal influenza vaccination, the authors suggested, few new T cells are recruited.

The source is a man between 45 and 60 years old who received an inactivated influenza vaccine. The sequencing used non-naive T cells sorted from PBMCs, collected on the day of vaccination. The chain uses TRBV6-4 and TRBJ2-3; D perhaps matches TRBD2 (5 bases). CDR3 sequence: CASSGVSGKEDTQYF. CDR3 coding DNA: TGTGCCAGCAGTGGGGTATCGGGAAAAGAAGATACGCAGTATTTT.